This passage covers 22 T cell receptor beta chains from one sample sequenced in a study of cytomegalovirus exposure and HLA in healthy donors. The PCR used 60 Vbeta and 13 Jbeta primers. The repertoire was sequenced with immunoSEQ multiplex PCR; TCRdb's copy has only in-frame clones and lacks some. The repertoire holds about 200,000 clones, with 75% to 85% as singletons. The sample consisted of PBMCs. These TCRs come from a girl aged 5 to 17 in good health and CMV-seronegative.

The chain employs TRBV28 and TRBJ2-7; no reliable D call. CDR3 length equals 13 residues. Trimming took 4 bases from V and 5 from J, leaving 12 bases between them. Looked up from germline, CDR1 is MDHEN and CDR2 is SYDVKM. Here the CDR3 DNA reads TGTGCCAGCAGTTCGCCACCTTCGGACGAGCAGTACTTC. Protein sequence: CASSSPPSDEQYF.

The rearrangement links TRBV30 to TRBJ1-3; no firm D call. V was pared by 1 base and J by 4 bases, with 14 bases between. Germline CDR1 and CDR2: GTSNPN and SVGIG (reference sequence). This CDR3 region has 15 residues. The CDR3 nucleotides are TGTGCCTGGAGTGCGCCCGGGTTAGCCGGAAACACCATATATTTT. Its translation is CAWSAPGLAGNTIYF. The full variable domain, in which reference TRBV30 and TRBJ1-3 provide the parts outside the CDR3, is SQTIHQWPATLVQPVGSPLSLECTVEGTSNPNLYWYRQAAGRGLQLLFYSVGIGQISSEVPQNLSASRPQDRQFILSSKKLLLSDSGFYLCAWSAPGLAGNTIYFGEGSWLTVV.

This clone was recorded only once. The genes are TRBV5-6 and TRBJ2-5; TRBD2 matches at 12 bases. Gene TRBJ2-7 matches the end of the DNA better, so the J call may be wrong. There are 19 residues in the CDR3. Germline V gene sequence: CDR1 SGHDT, CDR2 YYEEEE. CDR3 DNA sequence: TGTGCCAGCAGCTCTACGACGGGACTAGCGGGTACCTATCCCTACGAGCAGTACTTC. It translates to CASSSTTGLAGTYPYEQYF.

The chain uses TRBV7-6 and TRBJ1-2; D is perhaps TRBD1 (6 bases). The V end lost 6 bases, the J end lost 0 bases, and 17 bases lay between the germline ends. Germline values: CDR1 SGHVS, CDR2 FNYEAQ. The CDR3 length is 16 residues. This chain's CDR3 is CASSRTGTTANYGYTF. The CDR3 DNA follows: TGTGCCAGCAGTCGTACCGGGACAACAGCTAACTATGGCTACACCTTC.

This chain joins TRBV19 and TRBJ2-2; D is ambiguous. Trimming shortened V by 7 bases and J by 3 bases, and 15 bases separated the two germline ends. Germline V CDR1 and CDR2: LNHDA, SQIVND (reference sequence). The CDR3 totals 15 residues. Here the CDR3 reads CASNPEPQYTGELFF. The CDR3 bases are TGTGCCAGTAATCCCGAGCCACAGTACACCGGGGAGCTGTTTTTT.

In regard to this clone: One end of the junction fails to match germline, which may point to a read error. This chain uses TRBV28 with TRBJ2-7; D possibly corresponds to TRBD2 (7 bases). The length of the CDR3 is 12 residues. Germline-derived CDR1 and CDR2 are MDHEN and SYDVKM. The CDR3 sequence: CASSPSLGGRDF. DNA of the CDR3: TGTGCCAGCAGTCCGTCTCTGGGGGGGCGGGACTTC.

This sequence joins TRBV5-4 and TRBJ2-2; 12 bases map to TRBD2. The junction had 6 bases not matched to a gene; V was cut back by 4 bases and J by 5 bases. This CDR3 comprises 16 residues. Germline V CDR1 and CDR2: SGHNT, YYREEE (reference sequence). The DNA of the CDR3 is TGTGCCAGCAGCGAGAGGACTAGCGGGGAAACCGGGGAGCTGTTTTTT. It encodes CASSERTSGETGELFF.

This chain links TRBV5-6 with TRBJ2-1, with 8 bases matching TRBD2. V was clipped by 2 bases and J by 7 bases; unmatched bases: 5. Germline lookup yields CDR1 SGHDT and CDR2 YYEEEE. The CDR3 loop spans 14 amino acids. CDR3 sequence: CASSLAGVGNEQFF. CDR3 bases: TGTGCCAGCAGCTTAGCGGGAGTAGGAAATGAGCAGTTCTTC.

V usage is TRBV5-1 and J usage is TRBJ2-2, with a possible D match to TRBD2 (6 bases). The V end lost 2 bases, the J end lost 0 bases, and 11 bases lay between the germline ends. The germline V gene encodes CDR1 SGHRS and CDR2 YFSETQ. The length of the CDR3 is 16 residues. The CDR3 here is CASSFVAGTNTGELFF. CDR3 coding DNA: TGCGCCAGCAGCTTTGTGGCGGGAACGAACACCGGGGAGCTGTTTTTT.

J is TRBJ2-1 and V is TRBV5-1; D is uncertain. The germline gives CDR1 SGHRS, CDR2 YFSETQ. Trimming stripped 0 bases from V and 5 bases from J, with 3 bases between. The CDR3 covers 12 residues. CDR3 bases: TGCGCCAGCAGCTTGGCTAACAATGAGCAGTTCTTC. It is translated as CASSLANNEQFF.

The chain uses TRBV30 and TRBJ1-4, with a possible D match to TRBD1 (5 bases). Germline CDR1 and CDR2: GTSNPN and SVGIG (reference sequence). V was trimmed by 2 bases and J by 2 bases, leaving 9 bases between them. This CDR3 region has 14 residues. CDR3 region: CAWSRGGTNEKLFF. The CDR3 bases are TGTGCCTGGAGTCGGGGGGGGACTAATGAAAAACTGTTTTTT.

Concerning this clone itself: The junction departs from the called germline gene at one end, perhaps through a read error. This rearrangement joins TRBV7-9 to TRBJ1-1, with a tentative D call TRBD1 (6 bases). The CDR3 loop spans 12 amino acids. Germline V gene sequence: CDR1 SEHNR, CDR2 FQNEAQ (reference sequence). CDR3: CSSNSQGTQAFF. For the CDR3, the DNA is TGTTCCAGCAATTCTCAGGGGACCCAAGCTTTCTTT. The entire variable domain, with the rest obtained from reference TRBV7-9 and TRBJ1-1, is as follows: DTGVSQNPRHKITKRGQNVTFRCDPISEHNRLYWYRQTLGQGPEFLTYFQNEAQLEKSRLLSDRFSAERPKGSFSTLEIQRTEQGDSAMYLCSSNSQGTQAFFGQGTRLTVV.

The table lists this clone with a few counts. The chain links TRBV6-6 to TRBJ1-2, with TRBD1 as a possible D gene (5 bases). The V and J ends lost 5 bases and 5 bases respectively, with 12 bases between them. Looked up from germline, CDR1 is MNHNY and CDR2 is SVGAGI (reference sequence). This CDR3 is 13 amino acids long. The CDR3 loop is CASSPDSDYGYTF. The CDR3 DNA reads TGTGCCAGCAGTCCCGACAGTGATTATGGCTACACCTTC.

The chain carries TRBV28 and TRBJ1-2; D possibly corresponds to TRBD1 (6 bases). Germline assignment: CDR1 MDHEN and CDR2 SYDVKM. The CDR3 contains 14 residues. Trimming took 7 bases from V and 2 from J, leaving 14 bases between them. The CDR3 is CASTLARGNYGYTF. CDR3 bases: TGTGCCAGCACATTGGCCAGGGGAAACTATGGCTACACCTTC.

The CDR3 here is CASRPRGYNEQFF. The CDR3 coding sequence is TGTGCCAGTAGGCCCCGGGGGTACAATGAGCAGTTCTTC. J is TRBJ2-1 and V is TRBV19, with D tentatively TRBD2 (6 bases). The germline V gene has CDR1 LNHDA and CDR2 SQIVND (reference sequence). The CDR3 length is 13 residues. The V end lost 6 bases, the J end lost 4 bases, and 10 bases lay between the germline ends.

The V call is TRBV28, the J call TRBJ2-5; the D gene is possibly TRBD1 (6 bases). The germline gives CDR1 MDHEN, CDR2 SYDVKM. The CDR3 consists of 14 residues. Deletions cut 6 bases from V and 5 bases from J, with 16 bases between. For the CDR3, the DNA is TGTGCCAGCAGCCCCGGGACATTTGGGGAGACCCAGTACTTC. It codes for CASSPGTFGETQYF.

The V call is TRBV19, the J call TRBJ1-5; a possible D gene is TRBD1 (6 bases). V gave up 5 bases and J gave up 4 bases, with 9 bases separating them. CDR1 LNHDA and CDR2 SQIVND come from the germline V gene (reference sequence). The CDR3 has 13 amino acids. As DNA, the CDR3 is TGTGCCAGTAGTGGACAGTGGAATCAGCCCCAGCATTTT. Its protein is CASSGQWNQPQHF.

The gene calls are TRBV6-1 and TRBJ1-1; D not certain. There are 11 residues in the CDR3. Deletions cut 2 bases from V and 11 bases from J, with 9 bases between. Germline CDR1 reads MNHNS; CDR2 reads SASEGT. CDR3 in amino acids: CASSERERAFF. In DNA form, the CDR3 reads TGTGCCAGCAGTGAAAGGGAGCGGGCTTTCTTT.

The chain carries TRBV7-3 and TRBJ2-3; 9 bases line up with TRBD2. The CDR3 consists of 16 residues. Germline CDR1 reads SGHTA; CDR2 reads FQGTGA. Trimming at V came to 3 bases and at J to 7 bases, leaving 11 bases not matched to a gene. In DNA form, the CDR3 reads TGTGCCAGCAGCTTGCAAGGGCGGGGGGGCTACTATACGCAGTATTTT. Encoded protein: CASSLQGRGGYYTQYF.

The V and J genes are TRBV7-9 and TRBJ1-2; unclear D gene. The CDR3 covers 15 residues. Germline V gives CDR1 SEHNR, CDR2 FQNEAQ (reference sequence). Trimming removed 4 bases from V and 8 bases from J, with 20 bases in between. The CDR3 DNA reads TGTGCCAGCAGCTCGGGAGATACTCCGTCAGGAGGCTACACCTTC. Protein: CASSSGDTPSGGYTF.

The gene calls are TRBV28 and TRBJ2-7; D not certain. The CDR3 runs to 13 residues. V was clipped by 2 bases and J by 10 bases, with 15 bases between them. The germline CDR1 and CDR2 sequences are MDHEN and SYDVKM. The CDR3 sequence is CASSLTGRPSQYF. CDR3 nucleotide sequence: TGTGCCAGCAGTTTAACCGGCAGGCCAAGTCAGTACTTC.

The chain uses TRBV5-1 and TRBJ2-3; D may be TRBD2 (6 bases). This CDR3 is 14 amino acids long. Trimming removed 10 bases from V and 0 bases from J, with 15 bases in between. CDR1 is SGHRS and CDR2 is YFSETQ in the germline V gene. CDR3 sequence (DNA): TGCGCCTGCAAGGCGGGGTACAGCACAGATACGCAGTATTTT. This translates into CACKAGYSTDTQYF.